This T cell receptor beta chain is from a study of Ad26.COV2.S vaccination and SARS-CoV-2 variants. Measured with immunoSEQ multiplex PCR; TCRdb has only the in-frame clones, and not every one. The profile covers 300,000 to 400,000 clones, with approximately 90% appearing a single time and around 5.3% taken by the ten largest. The treatment was: some 20 received Ad26.COV2.S at low or high dose, single or two shots; about five received placebo; per-sample allocation not given. Day 63 after the first injection of vaccine or placebo was the sampling time. The CDR3 contains 12 residues. V lost 8 bases and J lost 7; bases outside the gene matches: 2. Germline-derived CDR1 and CDR2 are LNHDA and SQIVND (reference sequence).

The specimen was peripheral blood, collected in a trial of Ad26.COV2.S vaccine versus placebo. The receptor was derived from a person between 18 and 60 years old who received the Ad26.COV2.S COVID-19 vaccine or a placebo. The chain is built from TRBV19 and TRBJ1-5; 10 nucleotides match TRBD1. CDR3 bases: TGTGCCAGTGGACAGGGGGAGCAGCCCCAGCATTTT. Amino acids: CASGQGEQPQHF. Full variable domain (rest looked up from reference TRBV19 and TRBJ1-5): DGGITQSPKYLFRKEGQNVTLSCEQNLNHDAMYWYRQDPGQGLRLIYYSQIVNDFQKGDIAEGYSVSREKKESFPLTVTSAQKNPTAFYLCASGQGEQPQHFGDGTRLSIL.